This is a list of T cell receptor beta chains from one sample in a study of T cell changes during pregnancy in multiple sclerosis. Produced via immunoSEQ multiplex PCR; TCRdb's table is partial and in-frame only. The repertoire holds approximately 42,000 clones, 80% to 90% seen once, with approximately 0.64% in the top ten. The sequences come from CD4+ T cells from peripheral blood mononuclear cells, collected before pregnancy. The receptors stem from a female donor with multiple sclerosis, enrolled in a pregnancy study. Each CDR3 is given with its conserved first and last residue. Fields, in order: V gene, J gene, D gene, CDR3 protein. D genes are given only for firm matches.

TRBV27,TRBJ1-2,NA,CASSLTAATNYGYTF
TRBV7-9,TRBJ1-6,NA,CASSLSPGSNSPLHF
TRBV5-1,TRBJ2-2,TRBD1,CASSAFGTGSGELFF
TRBV10-3,TRBJ1-4,NA,CATQQTGNEKLFF
TRBV6-6,TRBJ1-6,NA,CASASRQGNSPLHF
TRBV4-1,TRBJ2-2,NA,CASSQDTGPNTGELFF
TRBV6-5,TRBJ1-6,TRBD1,CASSPTGSDNSPLHF
TRBV18,TRBJ1-6,TRBD1,CASSPTGTDSPLHF
TRBV5-4,TRBJ1-4,NA,CASSRRNTRDSNEKLFF
TRBV5-1,TRBJ1-2,NA,CASSLAGEGYTF
TRBV7-9,TRBJ2-7,TRBD1,CASSPRTGVDEQYF
TRBV10-1,TRBJ1-5,NA,CARDSTQHF
TRBV7-8,TRBJ1-1,NA,CASSSPGQITEAFF
TRBV28,TRBJ2-7,NA,CASSLYRYEQYF
TRBV2,TRBJ2-1,NA,CASRRASEDNEQFF
TRBV6-4,TRBJ2-3,TRBD2,CASSPSGGSDTQYF
TRBV5-1,TRBJ2-3,NA,CASSPPGYSGSTDTQYF